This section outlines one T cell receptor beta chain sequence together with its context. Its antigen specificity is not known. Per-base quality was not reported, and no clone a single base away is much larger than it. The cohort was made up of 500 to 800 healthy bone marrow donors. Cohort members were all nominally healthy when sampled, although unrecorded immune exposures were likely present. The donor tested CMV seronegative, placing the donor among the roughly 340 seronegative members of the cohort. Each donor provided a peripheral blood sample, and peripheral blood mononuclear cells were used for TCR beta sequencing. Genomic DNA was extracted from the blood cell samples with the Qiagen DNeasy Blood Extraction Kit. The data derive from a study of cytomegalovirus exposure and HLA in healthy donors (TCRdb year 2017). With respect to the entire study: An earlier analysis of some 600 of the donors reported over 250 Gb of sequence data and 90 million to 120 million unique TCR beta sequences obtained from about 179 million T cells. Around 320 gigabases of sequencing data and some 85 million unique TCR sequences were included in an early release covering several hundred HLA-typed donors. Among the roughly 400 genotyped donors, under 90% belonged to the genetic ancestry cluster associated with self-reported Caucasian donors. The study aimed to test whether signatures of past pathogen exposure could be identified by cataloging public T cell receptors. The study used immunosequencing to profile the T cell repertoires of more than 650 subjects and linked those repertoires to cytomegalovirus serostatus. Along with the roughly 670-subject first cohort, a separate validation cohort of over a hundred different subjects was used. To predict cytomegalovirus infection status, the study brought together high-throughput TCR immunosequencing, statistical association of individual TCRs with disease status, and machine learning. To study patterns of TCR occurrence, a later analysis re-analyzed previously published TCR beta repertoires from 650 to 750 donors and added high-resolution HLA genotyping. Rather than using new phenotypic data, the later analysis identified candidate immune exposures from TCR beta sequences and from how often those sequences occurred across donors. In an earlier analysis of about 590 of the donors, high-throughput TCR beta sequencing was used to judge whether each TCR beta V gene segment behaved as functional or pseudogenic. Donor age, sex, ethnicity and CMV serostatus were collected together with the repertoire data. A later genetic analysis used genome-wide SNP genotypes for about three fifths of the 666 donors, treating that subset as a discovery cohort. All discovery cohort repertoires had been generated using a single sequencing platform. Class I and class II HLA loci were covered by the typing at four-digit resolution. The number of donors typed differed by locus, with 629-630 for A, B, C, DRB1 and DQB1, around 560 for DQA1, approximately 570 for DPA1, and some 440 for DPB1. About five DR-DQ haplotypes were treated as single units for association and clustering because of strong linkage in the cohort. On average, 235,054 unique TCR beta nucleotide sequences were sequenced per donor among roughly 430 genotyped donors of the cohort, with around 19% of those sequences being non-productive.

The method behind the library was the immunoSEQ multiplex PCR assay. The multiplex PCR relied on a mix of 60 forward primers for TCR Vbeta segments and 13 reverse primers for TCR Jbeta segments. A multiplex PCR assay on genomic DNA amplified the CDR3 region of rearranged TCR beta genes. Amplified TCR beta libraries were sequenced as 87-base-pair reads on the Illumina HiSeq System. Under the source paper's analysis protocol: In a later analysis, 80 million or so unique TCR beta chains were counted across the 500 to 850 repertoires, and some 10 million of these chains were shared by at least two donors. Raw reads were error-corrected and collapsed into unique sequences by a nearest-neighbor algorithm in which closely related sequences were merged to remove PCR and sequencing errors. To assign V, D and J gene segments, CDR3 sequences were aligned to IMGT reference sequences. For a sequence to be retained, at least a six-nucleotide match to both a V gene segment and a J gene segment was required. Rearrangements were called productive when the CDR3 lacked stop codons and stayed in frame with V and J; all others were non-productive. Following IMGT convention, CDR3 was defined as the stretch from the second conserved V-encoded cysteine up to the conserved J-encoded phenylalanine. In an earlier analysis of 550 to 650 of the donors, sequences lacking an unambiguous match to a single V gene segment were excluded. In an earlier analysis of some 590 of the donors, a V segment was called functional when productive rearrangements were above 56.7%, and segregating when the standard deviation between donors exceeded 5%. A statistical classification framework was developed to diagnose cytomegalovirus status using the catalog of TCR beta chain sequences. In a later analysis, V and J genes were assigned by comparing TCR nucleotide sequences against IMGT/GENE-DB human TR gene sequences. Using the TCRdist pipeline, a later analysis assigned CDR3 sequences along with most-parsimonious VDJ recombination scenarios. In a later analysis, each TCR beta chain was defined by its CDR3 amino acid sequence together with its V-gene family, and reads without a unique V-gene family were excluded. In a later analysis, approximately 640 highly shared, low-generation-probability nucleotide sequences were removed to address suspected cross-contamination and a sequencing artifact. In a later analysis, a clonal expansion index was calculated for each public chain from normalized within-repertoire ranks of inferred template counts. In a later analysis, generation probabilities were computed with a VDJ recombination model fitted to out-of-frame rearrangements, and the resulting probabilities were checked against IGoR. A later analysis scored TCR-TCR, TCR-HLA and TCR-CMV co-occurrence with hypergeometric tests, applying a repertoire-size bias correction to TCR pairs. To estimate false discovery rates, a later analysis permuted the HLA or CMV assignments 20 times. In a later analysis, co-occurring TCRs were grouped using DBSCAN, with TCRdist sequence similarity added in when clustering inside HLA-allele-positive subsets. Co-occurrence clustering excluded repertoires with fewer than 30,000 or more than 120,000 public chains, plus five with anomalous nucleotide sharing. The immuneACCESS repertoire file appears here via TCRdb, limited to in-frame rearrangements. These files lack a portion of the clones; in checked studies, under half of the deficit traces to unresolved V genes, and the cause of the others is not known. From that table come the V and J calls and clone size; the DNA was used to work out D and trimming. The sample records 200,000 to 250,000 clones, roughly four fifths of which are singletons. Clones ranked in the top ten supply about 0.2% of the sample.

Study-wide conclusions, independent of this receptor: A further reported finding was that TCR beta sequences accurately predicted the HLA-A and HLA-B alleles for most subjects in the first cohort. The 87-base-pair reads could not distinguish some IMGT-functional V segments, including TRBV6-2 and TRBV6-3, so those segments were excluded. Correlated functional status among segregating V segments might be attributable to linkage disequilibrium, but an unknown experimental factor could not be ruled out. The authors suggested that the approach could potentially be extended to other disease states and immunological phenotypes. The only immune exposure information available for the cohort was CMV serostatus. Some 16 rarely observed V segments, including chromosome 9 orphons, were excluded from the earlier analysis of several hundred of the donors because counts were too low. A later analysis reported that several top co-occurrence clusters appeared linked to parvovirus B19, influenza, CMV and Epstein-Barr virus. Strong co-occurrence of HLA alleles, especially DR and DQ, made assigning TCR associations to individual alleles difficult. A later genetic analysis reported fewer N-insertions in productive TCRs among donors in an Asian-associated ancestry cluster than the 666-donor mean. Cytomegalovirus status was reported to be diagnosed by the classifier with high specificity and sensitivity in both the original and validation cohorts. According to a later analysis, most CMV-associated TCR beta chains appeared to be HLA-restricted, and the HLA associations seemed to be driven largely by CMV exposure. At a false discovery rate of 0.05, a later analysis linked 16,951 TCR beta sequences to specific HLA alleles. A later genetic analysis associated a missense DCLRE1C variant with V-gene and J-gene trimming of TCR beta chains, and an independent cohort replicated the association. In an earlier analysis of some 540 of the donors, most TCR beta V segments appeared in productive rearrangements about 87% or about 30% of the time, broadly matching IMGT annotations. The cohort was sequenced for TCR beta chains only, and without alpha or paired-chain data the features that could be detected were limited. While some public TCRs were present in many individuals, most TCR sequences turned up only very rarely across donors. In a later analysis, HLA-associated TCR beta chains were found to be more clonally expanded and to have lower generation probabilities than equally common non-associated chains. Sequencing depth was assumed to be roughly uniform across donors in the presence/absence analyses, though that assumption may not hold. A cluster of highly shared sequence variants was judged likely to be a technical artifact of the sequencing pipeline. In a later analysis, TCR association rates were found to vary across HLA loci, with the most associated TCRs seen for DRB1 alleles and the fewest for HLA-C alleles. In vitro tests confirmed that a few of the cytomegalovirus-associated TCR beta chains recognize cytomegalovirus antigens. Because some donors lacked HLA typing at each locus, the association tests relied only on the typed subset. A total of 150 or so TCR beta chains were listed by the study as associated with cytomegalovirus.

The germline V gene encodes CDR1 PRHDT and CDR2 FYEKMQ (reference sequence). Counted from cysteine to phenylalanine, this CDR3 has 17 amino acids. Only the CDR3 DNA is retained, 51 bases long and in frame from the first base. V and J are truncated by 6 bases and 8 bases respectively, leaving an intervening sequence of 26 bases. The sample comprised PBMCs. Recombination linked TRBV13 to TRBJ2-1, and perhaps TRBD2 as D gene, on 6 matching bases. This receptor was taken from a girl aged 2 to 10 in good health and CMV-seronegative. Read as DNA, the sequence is TGTGCCAGCAGGACGGCGAGTAGCGGCACCTCTCGCGATGAGCAGTTCTTC. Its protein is CASRTASSGTSRDEQFF.